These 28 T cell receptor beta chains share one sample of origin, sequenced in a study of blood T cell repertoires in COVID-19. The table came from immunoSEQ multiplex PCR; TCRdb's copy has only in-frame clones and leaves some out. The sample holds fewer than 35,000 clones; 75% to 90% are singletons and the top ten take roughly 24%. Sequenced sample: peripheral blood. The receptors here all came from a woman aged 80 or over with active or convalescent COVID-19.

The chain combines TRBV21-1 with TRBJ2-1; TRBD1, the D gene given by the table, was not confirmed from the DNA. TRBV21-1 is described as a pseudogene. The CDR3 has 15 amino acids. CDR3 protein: CARKATGGNYNEQFF. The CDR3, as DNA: TGTGCCAGGAAAGCTACAGGGGGCAACTACAATGAGCAGTTCTTC.

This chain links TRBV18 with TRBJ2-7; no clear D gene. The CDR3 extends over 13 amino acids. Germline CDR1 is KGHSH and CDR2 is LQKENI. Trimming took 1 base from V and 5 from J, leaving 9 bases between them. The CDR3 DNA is TGTGCCAGCTCACCACAGTACCAGGACGAGCAGTACTTC. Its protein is CASSPQYQDEQYF.

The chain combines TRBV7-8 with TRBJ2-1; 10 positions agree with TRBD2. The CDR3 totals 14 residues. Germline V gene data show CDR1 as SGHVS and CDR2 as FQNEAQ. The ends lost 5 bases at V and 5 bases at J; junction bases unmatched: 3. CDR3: CASSGTSVDNEQFF. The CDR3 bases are TGTGCCAGCAGCGGGACTAGCGTTGACAATGAGCAGTTCTTC.

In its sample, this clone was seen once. The CDR3 region is CASSIDLNTEAFF. DNA of the CDR3: TGTGCCAGTAGTATAGACTTGAACACTGAAGCTTTCTTT. The V gene is TRBV19, the J gene TRBJ1-1; no firm D call. Deletions cut 0 bases from V and 0 bases from J, with 2 bases between. CDR3 size: 13 residues. Germline loops: CDR1 LNHDA, CDR2 SQIVND (reference sequence).

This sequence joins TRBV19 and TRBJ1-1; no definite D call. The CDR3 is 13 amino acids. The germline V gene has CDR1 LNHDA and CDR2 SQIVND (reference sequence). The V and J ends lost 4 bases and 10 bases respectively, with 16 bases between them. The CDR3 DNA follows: TGTGCCAGTAGTAATCGCCGCGGAATGGGAGCTTTCTTT. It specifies CASSNRRGMGAFF.

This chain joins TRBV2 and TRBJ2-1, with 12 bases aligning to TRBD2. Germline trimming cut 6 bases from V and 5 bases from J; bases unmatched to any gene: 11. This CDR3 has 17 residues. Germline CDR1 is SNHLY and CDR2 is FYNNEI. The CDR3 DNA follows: TGTGCCAGCAGGAAACTGACTAGCGGGGGTCGGAACAATGAGCAGTTCTTC. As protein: CASRKLTSGGRNNEQFF.

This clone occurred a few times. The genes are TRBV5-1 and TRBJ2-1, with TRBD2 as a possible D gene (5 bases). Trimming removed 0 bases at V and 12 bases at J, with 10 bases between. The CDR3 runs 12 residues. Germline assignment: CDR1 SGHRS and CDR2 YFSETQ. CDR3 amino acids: CASSLEVTMQFF. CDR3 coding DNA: TGCGCCAGCAGCTTGGAGGTGACTATGCAGTTCTTC.

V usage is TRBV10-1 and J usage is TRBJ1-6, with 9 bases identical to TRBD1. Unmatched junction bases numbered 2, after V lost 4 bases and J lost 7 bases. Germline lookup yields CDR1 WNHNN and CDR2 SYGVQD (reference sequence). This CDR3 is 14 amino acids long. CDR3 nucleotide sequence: TGCGCCAGCAGTGGAGGGACAGGGAATTCACCCCTCCACTTT. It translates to CASSGGTGNSPLHF.

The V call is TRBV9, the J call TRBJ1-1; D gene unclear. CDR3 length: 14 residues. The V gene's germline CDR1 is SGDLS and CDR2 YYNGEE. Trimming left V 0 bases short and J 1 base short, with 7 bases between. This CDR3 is CASSVVPENTEAFF. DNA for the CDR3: TGTGCCAGCAGCGTAGTCCCAGAGAACACTGAAGCTTTCTTT.

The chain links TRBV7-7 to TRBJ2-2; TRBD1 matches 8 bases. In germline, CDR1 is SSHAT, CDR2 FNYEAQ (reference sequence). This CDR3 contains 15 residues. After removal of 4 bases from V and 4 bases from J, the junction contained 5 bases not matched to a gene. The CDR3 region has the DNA TGTGCCAGCAGCTCCGGGACAGGAACCACCGGGGAGCTGTTTTTT. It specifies CASSSGTGTTGELFF. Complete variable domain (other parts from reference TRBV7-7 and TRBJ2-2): GAGVSQSPRYKVTKRGQDVTLRCDPISSHATLYWYQQALGQGPEFLTYFNYEAQPDKSGLPSDRFSAERPEGSISTLTIQRTEQRDSAMYRCASSSGTGTTGELFFGEGSRLTVL.

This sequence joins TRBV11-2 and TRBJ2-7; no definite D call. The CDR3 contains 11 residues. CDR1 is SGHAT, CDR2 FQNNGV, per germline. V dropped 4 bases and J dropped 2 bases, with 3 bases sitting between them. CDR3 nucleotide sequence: TGTGCCAGCAGCTACACCTACGAGCAGTACTTC. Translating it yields CASSYTYEQYF.

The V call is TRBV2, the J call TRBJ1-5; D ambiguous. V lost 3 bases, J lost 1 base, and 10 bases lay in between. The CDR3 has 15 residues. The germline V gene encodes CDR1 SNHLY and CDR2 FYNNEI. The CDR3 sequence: CASSDNPRSNQPQHF. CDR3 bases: TGTGCCAGCAGTGACAACCCCCGGAGCAATCAGCCCCAGCATTTT. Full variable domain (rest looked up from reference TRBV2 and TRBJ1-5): EPEVTQTPSHQVTQMGQEVILRCVPISNHLYFYWYRQILGQKVEFLVSFYNNEISEKSEIFDDQFSVERPDGSNFTLKIRSTKLEDSAMYFCASSDNPRSNQPQHFGDGTRLSIL.

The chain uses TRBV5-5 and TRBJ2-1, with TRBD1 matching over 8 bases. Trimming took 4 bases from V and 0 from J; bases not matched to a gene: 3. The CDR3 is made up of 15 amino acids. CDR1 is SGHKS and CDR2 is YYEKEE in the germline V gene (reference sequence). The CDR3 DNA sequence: TGTGCCAGCAGCCCCCAGGGGGCCTCCTACAATGAGCAGTTCTTC. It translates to CASSPQGASYNEQFF.

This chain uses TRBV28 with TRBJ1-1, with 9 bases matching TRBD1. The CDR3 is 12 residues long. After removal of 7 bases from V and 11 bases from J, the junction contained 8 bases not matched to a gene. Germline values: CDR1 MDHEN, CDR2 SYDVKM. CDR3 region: CASTTGQGYAFF. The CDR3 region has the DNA TGTGCCAGCACCACGGGACAGGGATACGCTTTCTTT. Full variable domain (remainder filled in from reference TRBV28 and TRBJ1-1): DVKVTQSSRYLVKRTGEKVFLECVQDMDHENMFWYRQDPGLGLRLIYFSYDVKMKEKGDIPEGYSVSREKKERFSLILESASTNQTSMYLCASTTGQGYAFFGQGTRLTVV.

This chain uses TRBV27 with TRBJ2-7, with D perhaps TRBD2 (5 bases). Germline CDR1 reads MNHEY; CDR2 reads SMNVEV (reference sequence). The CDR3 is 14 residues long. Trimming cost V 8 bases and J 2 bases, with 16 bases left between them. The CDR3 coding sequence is TGTGCCAGCCGCCCGGGAAGGGCCGCCTACGAGCAGTACTTC. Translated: CASRPGRAAYEQYF.

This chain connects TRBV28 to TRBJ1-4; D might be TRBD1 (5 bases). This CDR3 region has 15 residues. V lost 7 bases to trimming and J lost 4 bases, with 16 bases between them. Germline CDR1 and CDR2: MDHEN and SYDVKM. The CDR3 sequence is CASTPQGPDNEKLFF. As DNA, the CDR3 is TGTGCCAGCACCCCCCAGGGCCCGGATAATGAAAAACTGTTTTTT.

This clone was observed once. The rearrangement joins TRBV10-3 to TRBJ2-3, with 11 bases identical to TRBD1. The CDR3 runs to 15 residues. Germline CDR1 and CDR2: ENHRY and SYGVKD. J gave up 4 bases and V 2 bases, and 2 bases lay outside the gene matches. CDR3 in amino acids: CAISEGTGGADTQYF. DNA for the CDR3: TGTGCCATCAGTGAGGGGACAGGGGGTGCAGATACGCAGTATTTT.

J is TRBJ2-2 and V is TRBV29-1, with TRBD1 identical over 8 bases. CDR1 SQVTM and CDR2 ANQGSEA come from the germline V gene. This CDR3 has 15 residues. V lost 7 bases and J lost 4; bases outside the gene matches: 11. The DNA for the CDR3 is TGCAGCGCTGAGAGGGGACAGGCGGCCACCGGGGAGCTGTTTTTT. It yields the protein CSAERGQAATGELFF.

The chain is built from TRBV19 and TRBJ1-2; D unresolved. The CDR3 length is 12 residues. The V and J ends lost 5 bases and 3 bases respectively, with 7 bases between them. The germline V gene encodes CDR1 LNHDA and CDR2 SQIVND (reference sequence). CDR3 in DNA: TGTGCCAGTAGTCAAACATACTATGGCTACACCTTC. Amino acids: CASSQTYYGYTF.

CDR3 sequence: CASRPTRDSNQPQHF. The DNA of the CDR3 is TGTGCCAGCAGACCGACCCGTGACAGTAATCAGCCCCAGCATTTT. The chain carries TRBV6-5 and TRBJ1-5; possible D gene TRBD1, 5 bases. In germline, CDR1 is MNHEY, CDR2 SVGAGI. The CDR3 contains 15 residues. Trimming cost V 6 bases and J 4 bases, with 16 bases left between them.

CDR3 nucleotide sequence: TGCAGCGTTGGTACGACAGGGGGCTACTCCTACGAGCAGTACTTC. Its protein product is CSVGTTGGYSYEQYF. The J gene is TRBJ2-7, the V gene TRBV29-1; TRBD1 matches 10 bases. CDR1 and CDR2 from the germline V gene are SQVTM and ANQGSEA. V shed 4 bases and J 0 bases; nucleotides not matched to a gene: 6. This CDR3 contains 15 residues.

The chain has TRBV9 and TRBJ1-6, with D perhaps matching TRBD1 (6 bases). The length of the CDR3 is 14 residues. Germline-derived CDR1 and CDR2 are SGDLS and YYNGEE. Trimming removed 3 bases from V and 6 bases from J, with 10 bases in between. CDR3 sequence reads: CASSARTVNSPLHF. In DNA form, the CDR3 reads TGTGCCAGCAGCGCCCGGACAGTTAATTCACCCCTCCACTTT.

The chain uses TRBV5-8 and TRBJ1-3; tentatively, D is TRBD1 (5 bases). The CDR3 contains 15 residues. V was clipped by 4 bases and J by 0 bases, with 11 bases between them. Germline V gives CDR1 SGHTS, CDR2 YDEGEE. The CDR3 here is CASSQQELSGNTIYF. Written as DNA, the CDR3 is TGTGCCAGCAGCCAACAGGAGCTCTCTGGAAACACCATATATTTT.

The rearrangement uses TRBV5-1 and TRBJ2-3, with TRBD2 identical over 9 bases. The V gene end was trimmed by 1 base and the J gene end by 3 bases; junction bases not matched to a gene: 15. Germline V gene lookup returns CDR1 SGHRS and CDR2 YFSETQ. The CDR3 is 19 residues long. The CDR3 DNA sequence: TGCGCCAGCAGCTTGAAGCCCTCCGTCGCGGGGGGGCCTACAGATACGCAGTATTTT. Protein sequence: CASSLKPSVAGGPTDTQYF. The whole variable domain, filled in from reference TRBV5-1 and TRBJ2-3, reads KAGVTQTPRYLIKTRGQQVTLSCSPISGHRSVSWYQQTPGQGLQFLFEYFSETQRNKGNFPGRFSGRQFSNSRSEMNVSTLELGDSALYLCASSLKPSVAGGPTDTQYFGPGTRLTVL.

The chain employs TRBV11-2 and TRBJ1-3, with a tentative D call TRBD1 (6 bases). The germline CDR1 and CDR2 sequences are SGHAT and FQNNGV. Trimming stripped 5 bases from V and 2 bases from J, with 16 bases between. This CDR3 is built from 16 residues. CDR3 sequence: CASSHKVGGPGNTIYF. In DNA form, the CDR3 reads TGTGCCAGCAGCCACAAGGTGGGGGGGCCTGGAAACACCATATATTTT.

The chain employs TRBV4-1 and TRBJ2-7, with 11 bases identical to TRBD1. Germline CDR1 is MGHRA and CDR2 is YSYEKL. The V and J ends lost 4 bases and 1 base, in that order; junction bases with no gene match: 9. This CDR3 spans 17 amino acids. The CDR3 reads CASSPLVGQGVSYEQYF. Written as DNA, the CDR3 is TGCGCCAGCAGCCCGCTGGTGGGACAGGGGGTATCCTACGAGCAGTACTTC.

CDR3 loop: CASSLFRDRGNSPLHF. The CDR3, as DNA: TGTGCCAGCAGCTTGTTCCGGGACAGGGGTAATTCACCCCTCCACTTT. This sequence joins TRBV5-5 and TRBJ1-6; 10 bases match TRBD1. This CDR3 has 16 amino acids. The trim removed 1 base at V and 6 bases at J, leaving 4 bases unmatched. Germline-derived CDR1 and CDR2 are SGHKS and YYEKEE (reference sequence).

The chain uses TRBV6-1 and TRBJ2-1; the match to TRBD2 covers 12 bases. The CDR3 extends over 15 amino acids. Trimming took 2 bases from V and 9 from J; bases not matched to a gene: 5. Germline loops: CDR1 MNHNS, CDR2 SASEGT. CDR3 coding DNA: TGTGCCAGCAGTGAACTAGCGGGGGGGCTTAGTGAGCAGTTCTTC. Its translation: CASSELAGGLSEQFF.